This T cell receptor (beta chain) comes out of a study of T cell responses to AZD1222 COVID-19 vaccine. Study conclusions and caveats: The study sampled repertoires only after the peak T cell response. Donors in the cohort were predominantly white British and more often female, and clonal diversity was possibly underestimated. With two AZD1222 doses given, Spike-specific TCR breadth and depth both rose. The span of vaccine-associated CD4 TCRs extended across spike, with dominance at 160-218 and 743-854.

The data were produced by immunoSEQ multiplex PCR, yet TCRdb's version contains in-frame clones alone and is incomplete. The sample has about 200,000 clones; around 94% are singletons. This clone was seen just once. Its cognate antigen is unknown. This TCR came from an adult who received the MenACWY meningococcal vaccine as a control. Sequenced here: peripheral blood, sampled 28 days after the second dose of the MenACWY control vaccine.

The CDR3 protein is CASSLQSMGLGEQYF. In DNA form, the CDR3 reads TGTGCCAGCAGCTTACAGTCTATGGGTTTGGGCGAGCAGTACTTC. V and J are TRBV7-9 and TRBJ2-7; D unclear. Germline V lookup: CDR1 SEHNR, CDR2 FQNEAQ (reference sequence). The V end lost 2 bases, the J end lost 6 bases, and 17 bases lay between the germline ends. CDR3 length equals 15 residues.